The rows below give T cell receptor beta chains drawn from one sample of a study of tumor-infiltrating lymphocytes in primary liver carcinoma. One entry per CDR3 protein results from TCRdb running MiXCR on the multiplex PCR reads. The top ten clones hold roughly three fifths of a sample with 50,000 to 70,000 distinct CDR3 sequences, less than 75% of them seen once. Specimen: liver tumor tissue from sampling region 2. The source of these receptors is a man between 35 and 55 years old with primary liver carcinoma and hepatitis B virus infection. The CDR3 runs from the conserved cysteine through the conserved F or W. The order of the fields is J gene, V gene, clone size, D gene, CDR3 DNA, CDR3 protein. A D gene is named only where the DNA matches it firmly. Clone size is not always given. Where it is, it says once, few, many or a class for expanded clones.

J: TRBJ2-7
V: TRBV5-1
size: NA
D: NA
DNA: TGCGCCAGCAGCTTTGTCATGGACCCCGGGGGAGGCTACGAGCAGTACTTC
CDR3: CASSFVMDPGGGYEQYF

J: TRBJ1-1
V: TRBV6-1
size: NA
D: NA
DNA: TGTACCAGTCGAAGACGGGGGGCTGTGACTGGAGCTTTCTTT
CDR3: CTSRRRGAVTGAFF

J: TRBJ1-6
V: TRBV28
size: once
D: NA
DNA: TGTGCCAGCAGTACGGGGTCCTCCTATAATTCACCCCTCCACTTT
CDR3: CASSTGSSYNSPLHF

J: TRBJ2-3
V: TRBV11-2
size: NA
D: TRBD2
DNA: TGTGCCAGCAACCCCGGGACTAGACTAGATACGCAGTATTTT
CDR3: CASNPGTRLDTQYF

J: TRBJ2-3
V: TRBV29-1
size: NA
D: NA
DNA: TGCAGTGTTGGTGCCCGAGGTCGCACAGATACGCAGTATTTT
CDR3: CSVGARGRTDTQYF

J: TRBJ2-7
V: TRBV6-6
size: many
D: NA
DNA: TGTGCCAGCAGAAACAGCCTTCTAACCTACGAGCAGTACTTC
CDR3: CASRNSLLTYEQYF

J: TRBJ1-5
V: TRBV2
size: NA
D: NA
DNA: TGTGCCAGCAGGGCCGAGGGCAGGGACAATCAGCCCCAGCATTTT
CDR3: CASRAEGRDNQPQHF

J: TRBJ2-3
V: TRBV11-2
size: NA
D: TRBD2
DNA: TGTGCCAACAACACCACGGGAGGGCGGGCAGATACGCAATATTTT
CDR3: CANNTTGGRADTQYF

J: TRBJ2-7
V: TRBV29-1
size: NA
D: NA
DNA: TGCTGCGTACGGGACGACACGATGGGGCAGTACTTC
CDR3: CCVRDDTMGQYF

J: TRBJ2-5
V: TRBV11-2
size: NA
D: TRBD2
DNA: TGTGCCAGCAACCAAGCTCTTGGCGGGGGGAAAGAGACTCAGTACTTC
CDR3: CASNQALGGGKETQYF

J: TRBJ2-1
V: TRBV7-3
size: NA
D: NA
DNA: TGTGCCAGCAGCCAGTCCGGGGCTCTCGATGAGCAGTTCTTC
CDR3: CASSQSGALDEQFF

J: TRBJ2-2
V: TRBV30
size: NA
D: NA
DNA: TGTGCCTGGAGCCACTCTCTCAGGAGATACGCCGGGGAGTTGTTTTTT
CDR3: CAWSHSLRRYAGELFF

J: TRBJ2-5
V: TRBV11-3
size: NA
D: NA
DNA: TGTGCCGGCAGCCAAACTCCTGTTGGGAGGAAAGAGACCCAGTACTTC
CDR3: CAGSQTPVGRKETQYF

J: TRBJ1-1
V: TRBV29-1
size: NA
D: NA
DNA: TGCAGCAGGAGGGTAGGGTCGGGATTTCAAACTGAAGCTTTCTTT
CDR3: CSRRVGSGFQTEAFF

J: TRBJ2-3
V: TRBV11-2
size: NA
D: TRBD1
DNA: TGTGCCAGCATCATACCGACAGGGACGACAGGTACGCAGTATTTT
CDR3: CASIIPTGTTGTQYF

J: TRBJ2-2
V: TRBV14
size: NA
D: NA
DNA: TGTGCCAGCAACCAAATAGGGGACACCGGGGAGCTGTTTTTT
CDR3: CASNQIGDTGELFF

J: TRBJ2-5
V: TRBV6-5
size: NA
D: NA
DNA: TGTGCCATCAGTTCCGGGAGAGGGAAGACCCAGTACTTC
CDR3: CAISSGRGKTQYF

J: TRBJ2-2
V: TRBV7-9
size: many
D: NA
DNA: TGTGCCAGCAGCTTCTTAGACCCTACCGGGGAGCTGTTTTTT
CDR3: CASSFLDPTGELFF

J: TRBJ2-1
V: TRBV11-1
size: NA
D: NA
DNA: TGTGTCAGCAGCACAGGTGAGACTGTCAAATCTCCTATCTGGAATGAGCAGTTCTTC
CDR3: CVSSTGETVKSPIWNEQFF

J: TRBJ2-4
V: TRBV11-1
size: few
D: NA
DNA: TGTGCCAGCAACCGGAAGCAGGGTGACATTCAGTACTTC
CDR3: CASNRKQGDIQYF

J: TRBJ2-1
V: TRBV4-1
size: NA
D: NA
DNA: TGCGCCAGCAGTCAGCTCGGTAATAACAACAATGAGCAGTTCTTC
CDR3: CASSQLGNNNNEQFF

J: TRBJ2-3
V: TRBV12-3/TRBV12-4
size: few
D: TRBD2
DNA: TGTGCCAGCAGCCGTCGGACTAGCGGGAGCACAGATATGCAGTATTTT
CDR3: CASSRRTSGSTDMQYF

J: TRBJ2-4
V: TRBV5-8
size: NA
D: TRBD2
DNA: TGTGCCGGCGGCCTGGGACTAGCGGGCCCCAAAAACATTCAGTACTTC
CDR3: CAGGLGLAGPKNIQYF

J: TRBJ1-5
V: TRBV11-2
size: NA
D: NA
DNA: TGTGCCAGCAGTTTAGTAGGGGTAACAGGGAGCAGTCAGCCCCAGCATTTT
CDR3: CASSLVGVTGSSQPQHF

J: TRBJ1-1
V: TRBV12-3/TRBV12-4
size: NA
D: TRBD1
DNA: TGTGCCAGCAGCCCCCATCCTGGGACAGCGAACACTGAAGCTTTCTTT
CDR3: CASSPHPGTANTEAFF

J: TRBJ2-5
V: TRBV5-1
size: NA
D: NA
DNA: TGCGCCAGCAGCTTGGCCGGGCGGGTGGTCCAAGAGACCCAGTACTTC
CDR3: CASSLAGRVVQETQYF

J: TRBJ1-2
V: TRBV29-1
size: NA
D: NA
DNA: TGCAGCCTTGGGGCAGGGAATTATGGCTACACCTTC
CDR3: CSLGAGNYGYTF

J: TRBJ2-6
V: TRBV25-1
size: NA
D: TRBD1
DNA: TGTGCCAGCAGCCATTTCGCCTCGGACAGGGGCGCCCAAACCGGGGCCAACGTCCTGACTTTC
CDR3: CASSHFASDRGAQTGANVLTF

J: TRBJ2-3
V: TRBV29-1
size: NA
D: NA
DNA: TGCAGCGTTGCGACTTCCTCTAGCAGGTGGGCCGTTACACAGTATTTT
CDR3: CSVATSSSRWAVTQYF

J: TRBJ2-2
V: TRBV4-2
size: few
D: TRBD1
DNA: TGTGCCAGCAACCCAGTAACAGGGGGTAACACCGGGGAGCTGTTTTTT
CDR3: CASNPVTGGNTGELFF

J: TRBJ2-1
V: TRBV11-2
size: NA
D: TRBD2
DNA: TGTGCCAGCAGCTTAGGGGCTGCTAGCGGGGGGGCCAATGAGCAGTTCTTC
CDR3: CASSLGAASGGANEQFF

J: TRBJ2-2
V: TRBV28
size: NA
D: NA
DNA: TGTGCCAGCAGTCTCGTTGGGGCCCGGGAGCTGTTTTTT
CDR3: CASSLVGARELFF

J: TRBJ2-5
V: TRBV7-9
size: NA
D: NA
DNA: TGTGCCAGCAGCTTGGGCGGAGGTGTGGAGACCCAGTACTTC
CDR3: CASSLGGGVETQYF

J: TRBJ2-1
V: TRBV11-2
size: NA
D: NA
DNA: TGTGCCAGCAGCTTATACCGGTTAATTAGTGAACAGTTCTTC
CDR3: CASSLYRLISEQFF

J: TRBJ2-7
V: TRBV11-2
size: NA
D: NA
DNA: TGTACCTGCAGTCCCGGGGGCTACGAGCAGTACTTC
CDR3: CTCSPGGYEQYF

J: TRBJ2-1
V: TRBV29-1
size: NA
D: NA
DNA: TGCAGCGTCCGAGACAGTGGCTTATACAGTGAGCAGTTCTTC
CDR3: CSVRDSGLYSEQFF

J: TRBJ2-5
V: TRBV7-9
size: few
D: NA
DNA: TGTGCCAGCAGCTTTCCCCTAAAACAGGGTTTATTGGAGACCCAGTACTTC
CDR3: CASSFPLKQGLLETQYF

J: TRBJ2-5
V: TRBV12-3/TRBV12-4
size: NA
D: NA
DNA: TGCGCCAGCAATTTAACGGTTGTGGGGACCCAGTACTTC
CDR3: CASNLTVVGTQYF

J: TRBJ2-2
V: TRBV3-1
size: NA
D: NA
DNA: TGCGCCAGCTGCCAAGATCAGGGGGGGGAGCTGTTTTTT
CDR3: CASCQDQGGELFF

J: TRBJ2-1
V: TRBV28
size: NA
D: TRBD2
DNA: TGTGTCAGCAGTCCACGGACTAGCGGGCTGTACAATGAGCAGTTCTTC
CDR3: CVSSPRTSGLYNEQFF

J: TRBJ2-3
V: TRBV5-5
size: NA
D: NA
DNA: TGTGCCAGCAGCTTGGTAACCCTTATCGGAACAGATACGCAGTATTTT
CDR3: CASSLVTLIGTDTQYF

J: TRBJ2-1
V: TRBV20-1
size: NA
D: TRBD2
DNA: TGCAGTGCTGGGCTGAGCGGGAGTTCCGATGAGCAGTTCTTC
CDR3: CSAGLSGSSDEQFF

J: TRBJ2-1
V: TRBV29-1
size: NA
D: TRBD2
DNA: TGCAGCGTTTCTACGACCAGCGGGAGATCGAATGAGCAGCTCTTC
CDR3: CSVSTTSGRSNEQLF

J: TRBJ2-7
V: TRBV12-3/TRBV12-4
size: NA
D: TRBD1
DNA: TGTGCCAGCAGTATGGGAACAGGGGGATCCTACGAGCGGTACTTC
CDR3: CASSMGTGGSYERYF

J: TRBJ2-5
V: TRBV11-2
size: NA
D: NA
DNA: TGTGCCAGCAGCTTAGCTATCGAAGAGACCCAGTACTTC
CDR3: CASSLAIEETQYF

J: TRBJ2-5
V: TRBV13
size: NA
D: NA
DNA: TGTGCCAGCAGCCGGCGCGACGGGAAGACCCAGTACTTC
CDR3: CASSRRDGKTQYF

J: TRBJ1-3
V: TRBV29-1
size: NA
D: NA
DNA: TGCAGCGTTGAAGCTCCCTTGGAAGGAAGCACCATATATTTT
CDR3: CSVEAPLEGSTIYF

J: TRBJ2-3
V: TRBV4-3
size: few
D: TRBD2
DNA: TGCGCCAGCAGCCAAGATCTTCCCTCCGGGACTAGGGGGAGAGCAGATACGCAGTATTTT
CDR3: CASSQDLPSGTRGRADTQYF

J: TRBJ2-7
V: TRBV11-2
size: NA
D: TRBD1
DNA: TGTGCCAGCAGCTGGGACAGGGGCCACGAGCTGTATTTC
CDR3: CASSWDRGHELYF

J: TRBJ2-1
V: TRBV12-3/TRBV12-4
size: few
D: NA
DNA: TGTACCAACGGGGAGGGGGGCGGGTCTCTCTCCTACAATGAGCAGTTCTTC
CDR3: CTNGEGGGSLSYNEQFF

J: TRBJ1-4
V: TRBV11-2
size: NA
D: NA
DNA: TGTGACAGCAGCAAGACTCCAGGAGGAACGGATGAAGAACTGTTTTTT
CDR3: CDSSKTPGGTDEELFF

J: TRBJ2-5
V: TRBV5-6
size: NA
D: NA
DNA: TGTGCCAGCAGCCCTAGCACCCGGGAGACCCAGTACTTC
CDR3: CASSPSTRETQYF